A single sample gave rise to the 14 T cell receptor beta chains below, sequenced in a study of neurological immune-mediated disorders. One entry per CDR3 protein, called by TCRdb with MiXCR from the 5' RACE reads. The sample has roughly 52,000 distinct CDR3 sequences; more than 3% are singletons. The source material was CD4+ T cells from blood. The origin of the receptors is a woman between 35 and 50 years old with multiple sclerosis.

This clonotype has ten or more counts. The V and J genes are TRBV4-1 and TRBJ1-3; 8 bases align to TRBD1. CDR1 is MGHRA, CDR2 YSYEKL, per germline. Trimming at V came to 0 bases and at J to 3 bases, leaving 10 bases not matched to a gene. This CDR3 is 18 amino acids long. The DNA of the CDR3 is TGCGCCAGCAGCCAAGATCTGGGCAGACAGGGGCTTGGAAACACCATATATTTT. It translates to CASSQDLGRQGLGNTIYF.

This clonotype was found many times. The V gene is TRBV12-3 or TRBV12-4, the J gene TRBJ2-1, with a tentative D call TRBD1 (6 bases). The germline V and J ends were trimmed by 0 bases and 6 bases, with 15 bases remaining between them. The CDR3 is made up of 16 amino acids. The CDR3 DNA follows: TGTGCCAGCAGTTTAGCGTTAGGGGGAAACGGCAATGAGCAGTTCTTC. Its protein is CASSLALGGNGNEQFF.

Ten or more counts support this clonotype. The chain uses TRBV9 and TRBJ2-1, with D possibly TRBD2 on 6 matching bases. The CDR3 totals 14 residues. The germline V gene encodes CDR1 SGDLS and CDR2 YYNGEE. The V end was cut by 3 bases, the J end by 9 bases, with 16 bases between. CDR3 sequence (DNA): TGTGCCAGCAGCGCGGGCGTACTAGCCGGTGAGCAGTTCTTC. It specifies CASSAGVLAGEQFF.

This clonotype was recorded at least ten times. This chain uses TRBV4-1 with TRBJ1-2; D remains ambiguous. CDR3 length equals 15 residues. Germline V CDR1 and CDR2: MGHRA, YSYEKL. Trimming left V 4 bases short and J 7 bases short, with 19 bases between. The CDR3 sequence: CASSPAPSRRLGYTF. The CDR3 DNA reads TGCGCCAGCAGCCCTGCCCCGTCCAGGAGGCTTGGCTACACCTTC.

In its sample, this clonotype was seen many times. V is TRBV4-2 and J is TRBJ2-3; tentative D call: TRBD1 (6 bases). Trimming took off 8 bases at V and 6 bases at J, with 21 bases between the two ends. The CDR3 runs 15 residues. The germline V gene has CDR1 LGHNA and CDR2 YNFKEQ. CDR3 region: CASRRGDTQSDTQYF. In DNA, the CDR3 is TGTGCCAGCCGCCGAGGGGACACCCAGTCCGATACGCAGTATTTT.

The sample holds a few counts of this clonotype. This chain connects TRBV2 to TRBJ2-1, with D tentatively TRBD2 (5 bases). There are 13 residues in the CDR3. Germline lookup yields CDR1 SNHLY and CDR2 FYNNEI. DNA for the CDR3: TGTGTCACCAATCAGAACGAGGGCGATGAGCAGTTCTTC. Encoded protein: CVTNQNEGDEQFF.

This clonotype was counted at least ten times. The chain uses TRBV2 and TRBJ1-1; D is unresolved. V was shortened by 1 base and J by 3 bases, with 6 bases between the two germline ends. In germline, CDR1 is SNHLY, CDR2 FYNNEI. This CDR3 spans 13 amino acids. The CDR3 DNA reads TGTGCCAGCAGTGAAGACAGAGACACTGAAGCTTTCTTT. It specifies CASSEDRDTEAFF. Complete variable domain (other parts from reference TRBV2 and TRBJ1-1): EPEVTQTPSHQVTQMGQEVILRCVPISNHLYFYWYRQILGQKVEFLVSFYNNEISEKSEIFDDQFSVERPDGSNFTLKIRSTKLEDSAMYFCASSEDRDTEAFFGQGTRLTVV.

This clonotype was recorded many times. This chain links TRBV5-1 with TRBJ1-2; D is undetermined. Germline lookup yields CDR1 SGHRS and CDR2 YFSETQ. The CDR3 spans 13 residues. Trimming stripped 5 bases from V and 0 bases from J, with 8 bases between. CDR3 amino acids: CASRPGSNYGYTF. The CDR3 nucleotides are TGCGCCAGCAGGCCTGGCTCTAACTATGGCTACACCTTC.

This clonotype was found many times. The CDR3 coding sequence is TGCAGTGCTAGGAAAGGGTCAATGACAGATACGCAGTATTTT. Its protein is CSARKGSMTDTQYF. J is TRBJ2-3 and V is TRBV20-1; D call uncertain. This CDR3 spans 14 amino acids. V was trimmed by 3 bases and J by 3 bases, leaving 13 bases between them. Germline V CDR1 and CDR2: DFQATT, SNEGSKA (reference sequence).

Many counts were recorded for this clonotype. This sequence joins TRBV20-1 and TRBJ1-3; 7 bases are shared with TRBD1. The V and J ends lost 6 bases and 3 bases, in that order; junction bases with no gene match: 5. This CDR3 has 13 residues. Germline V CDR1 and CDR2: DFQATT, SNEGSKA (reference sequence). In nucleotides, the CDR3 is TGCAGTGCCCTGGGACAGATTGGAAACACCATATATTTT. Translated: CSALGQIGNTIYF.

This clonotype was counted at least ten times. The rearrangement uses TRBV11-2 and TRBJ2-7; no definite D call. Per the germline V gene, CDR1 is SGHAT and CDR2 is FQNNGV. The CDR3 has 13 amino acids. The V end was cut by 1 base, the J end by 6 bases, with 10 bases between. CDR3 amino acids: CASSLGLPFEQYF. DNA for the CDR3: TGTGCCAGCAGCTTAGGACTTCCCTTCGAGCAGTACTTC.

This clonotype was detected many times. The CDR3 protein is CASKIGLAGEEQFF. For the CDR3, the DNA is TGTGCCAGCAAAATTGGACTAGCGGGGGAAGAGCAGTTCTTC. The rearrangement uses TRBV7-2 and TRBJ2-1, with TRBD2 identical over 13 bases. After removal of 7 bases from V and 10 bases from J, the junction contained 7 bases not matched to a gene. Germline V CDR1 and CDR2: SGHTA, FQGNSA. The CDR3 sequence is 14 residues long.

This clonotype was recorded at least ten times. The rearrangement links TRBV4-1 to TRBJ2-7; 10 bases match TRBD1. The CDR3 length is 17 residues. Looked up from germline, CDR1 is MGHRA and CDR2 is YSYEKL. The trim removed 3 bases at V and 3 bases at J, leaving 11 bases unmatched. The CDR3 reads CASSQDSRTGGRYEQYF. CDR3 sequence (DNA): TGCGCCAGCAGCCAGGATTCCAGGACAGGGGGTCGCTACGAGCAGTACTTC.

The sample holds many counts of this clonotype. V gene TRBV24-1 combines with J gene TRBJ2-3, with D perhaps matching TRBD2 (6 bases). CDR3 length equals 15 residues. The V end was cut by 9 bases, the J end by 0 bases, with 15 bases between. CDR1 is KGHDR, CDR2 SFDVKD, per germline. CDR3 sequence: CATDGAGTSTDTQYF. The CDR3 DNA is TGTGCCACCGACGGGGCAGGGACTAGCACAGATACGCAGTATTTT.